This T cell receptor beta chain was sequenced in a study of blood T cells in healthy people across ages. Study summary: Per every two T cells, about one barcoded beta molecule was captured by template switching.

Combining a sample-barcoded 5' primer with a J-beta primer mix, a second PCR ran for about 7 to 11 cycles. TCRdb re-analysed the 5' RACE reads in MiXCR, keeping a single row per CDR3 protein. The sample contains roughly 2 million distinct CDR3 sequences, around half of which appear only once. About 10 milliliters of peripheral blood were drawn from each donor into EDTA-treated tubes. Extracted total RNA amounted to at least 5.5 micrograms for each sample. With regard to this clonotype: The junction departs from germline at one end; a sequencing error may be responsible.

CDR1 and CDR2 (germline): SGHRS, YFSETQ. The CDR3 contains 13 residues. Sequenced: blood. The sequence was collected from a woman between 40 and 55 years old in good health. The chain couples TRBV5-1 to TRBJ2-7, with D possibly being TRBD1 or TRBD2 (5 bases each). The CDR3 DNA reads TGTGCCAGCAGTGTGGGACGGTTCTACGAGCAGTACTTC. It is translated as CASSVGRFYEQYF.